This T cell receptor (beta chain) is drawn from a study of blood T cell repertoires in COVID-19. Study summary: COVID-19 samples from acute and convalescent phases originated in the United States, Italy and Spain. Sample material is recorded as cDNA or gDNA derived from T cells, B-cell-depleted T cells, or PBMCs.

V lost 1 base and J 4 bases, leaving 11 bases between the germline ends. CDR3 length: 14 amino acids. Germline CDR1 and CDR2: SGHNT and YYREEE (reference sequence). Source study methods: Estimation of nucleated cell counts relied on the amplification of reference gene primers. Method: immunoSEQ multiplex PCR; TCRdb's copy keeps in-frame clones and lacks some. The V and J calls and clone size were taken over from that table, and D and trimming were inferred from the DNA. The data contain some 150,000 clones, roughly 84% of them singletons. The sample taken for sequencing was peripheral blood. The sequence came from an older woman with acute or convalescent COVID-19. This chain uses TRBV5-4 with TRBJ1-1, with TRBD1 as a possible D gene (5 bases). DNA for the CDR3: TGTGCCAGCAGCTTGTCAGGGTCGGGCACTGAAGCTTTCTTT. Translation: CASSLSGSGTEAFF. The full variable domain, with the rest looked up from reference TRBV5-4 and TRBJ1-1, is ETGVTQSPTHLIKTRGQQVTLRCSSQSGHNTVSWYQQALGQGPQFIFQYYREEENGRGNFPPRFSGLQFPNYSSELNVNALELDDSALYLCASSLSGSGTEAFFGQGTRLTVV.